A selection of T cell receptor beta chains follows, all from one sample in a study of cytomegalovirus exposure and HLA in healthy donors. The protocol was immunoSEQ multiplex PCR, while the TCRdb copy is restricted to in-frame clones and leaves out a portion. The top ten hold less than 9% of the sample, which has over 110,000 clones, roughly 86% seen once. Specimen: PBMCs. The source of these receptors is a man between 18 and 29 years old in good health and CMV-seropositive. Both conserved end residues are part of each CDR3. The D gene is left open where the match is weak. Clone size appears in some rows only: once, few, many, or a class for an expanded clone.

abundance	d_gene	v_gene	j_gene	CDR3aa	CDR3nt
.	TRBD2	TRBV6-5	TRBJ2-3	CASSYSAGGITDTQYF	TGTGCCAGCAGTTACTCGGCGGGAGGGATCACAGATACGCAGTATTTT
once	.	TRBV5-6	TRBJ2-5	CASSLAQETQYF	TGTGCCAGCAGCTTGGCACAAGAGACCCAGTACTTC
.	.	TRBV2	TRBJ1-5	CASSVTAGKGQPQHF	TGTGCCAGCAGTGTGACCGCAGGGAAGGGTCAGCCCCAGCATTTT
.	.	TRBV6-5	TRBJ1-5	CASSYSGAPNQPQHF	TGTGCCAGCAGTTACTCTGGGGCTCCAAATCAGCCCCAGCATTTT
.	TRBD2	TRBV5-4	TRBJ2-7	CASSLGRTSGGSEQYF	TGTGCCAGCAGCTTGGGCCGGACTAGCGGGGGGTCCGAGCAGTACTTC
.	TRBD1	TRBV10-3	TRBJ2-1	CATGQGTYNEQFF	TGTGCCACCGGACAGGGGACCTACAATGAGCAGTTCTTC
.	.	TRBV27	TRBJ2-5	CASSSGGRETQYF	TGTGCCAGCAGTTCAGGGGGGCGAGAGACCCAGTACTTC
.	.	TRBV9	TRBJ2-7	CASSKTGQGSYEQYF	TGTGCCAGCAGCAAGACAGGTCAGGGCTCCTACGAGCAGTACTTC
.	TRBD1	TRBV6-6	TRBJ2-3	CASSNRGTSTDTQYF	TGTGCCAGCAGCAACAGGGGCACTAGCACAGATACGCAGTATTTT
.	.	TRBV5-1	TRBJ1-1	CASSLSGATEAFF	TGCGCCAGCAGCTTGTCAGGGGCCACTGAAGCTTTCTTT
.	.	TRBV11-2	TRBJ2-1	CASSLERAADEQFF	TGTGCCAGCAGCTTAGAGCGCGCGGCGGATGAGCAGTTCTTC
.	.	TRBV19	TRBJ2-2	CASSPTGARGSGELFF	TGTGCCAGTAGCCCGACCGGGGCGAGGGGGTCCGGGGAGCTGTTTTTT
.	.	TRBV10-3	TRBJ1-3	CAIREVDSGNTIYF	TGTGCCATCAGGGAGGTAGACTCTGGAAACACCATATATTTT
.	TRBD1	TRBV5-1	TRBJ2-1	CASSWIDPGQGRGEQFF	TGCGCCAGCAGCTGGATAGATCCGGGACAGGGAAGGGGTGAGCAGTTCTTC
.	.	TRBV7-8	TRBJ1-2	CASSLLSRPYGYTF	TGTGCCAGCAGCTTACTGAGCCGCCCCTATGGCTACACCTTC
.	TRBD1	TRBV6-6	TRBJ1-6	CASSSDRGWSPLHF	TGTGCCAGCAGTTCCGACAGGGGATGGTCACCCCTCCACTTT
.	.	TRBV28	TRBJ2-5	CASSFGREETQYF	TGTGCCAGCAGTTTTGGGCGGGAAGAGACCCAGTACTTC
.	.	TRBV7-6	TRBJ2-3	CASSARSSGQIIRDTQYF	TGTGCCAGCAGCGCACGTTCGTCAGGGCAGATTATAAGGGATACGCAGTATTTT
.	.	TRBV10-3	TRBJ1-2	CAVQNTSGQGRGYTF	TGTGCCGTCCAAAACACAAGTGGGCAAGGGAGAGGCTACACCTTC
.	TRBD2	TRBV7-9	TRBJ2-3	CASSHRTSGGSDTQYF	TGTGCCAGCAGCCATAGGACTAGCGGGGGATCAGATACGCAGTATTTT
.	.	TRBV25-1	TRBJ1-2	CASSHSPNYGYTF	TGTGCCAGCAGCCATTCCCCTAACTATGGCTACACCTTC
few	.	TRBV9	TRBJ2-3	CASSARRATDTQYF	TGTGCCAGCAGCGCCCGCAGGGCGACAGATACGCAGTATTTT
.	TRBD1	TRBV9	TRBJ2-7	CASSPTRGQAYEQYF	TGTGCCAGCAGCCCAACCCGGGGACAGGCCTACGAGCAGTACTTC
few	.	TRBV5-8	TRBJ2-1	CASSSLGGGVGGEQFF	TGTGCCAGCAGCTCCTTGGGAGGAGGGGTGGGAGGTGAGCAGTTCTTC
.	.	TRBV7-3	TRBJ2-2	CASSPAYEGELFF	TGTGCCAGCAGCCCCGCCTATGAGGGGGAGCTGTTTTTT
few	TRBD1	TRBV19	TRBJ2-6	CASPIRDRGHSGANVLTF	TGTGCCAGCCCAATCCGGGACAGGGGCCACTCTGGGGCCAACGTCCTGACTTTC
.	TRBD2	TRBV15	TRBJ2-3	CATGLAGVDTQYF	TGTGCCACGGGACTAGCGGGCGTTGATACGCAGTATTTT
.	TRBD1	TRBV9	TRBJ2-2	CASSVDRGRIGELFF	TGTGCCAGCAGCGTAGACAGGGGGCGTATCGGGGAGCTGTTTTTT
once	TRBD1	TRBV30	TRBJ1-2	CAWSAGQFYGYTF	TGTGCCTGGAGTGCGGGACAGTTCTATGGCTACACCTTC
.	.	TRBV6-1	TRBJ2-4	CASSVGQLAKNIQYF	TGTGCCAGCAGTGTAGGACAACTAGCCAAAAACATTCAGTACTTC
.	TRBD1	TRBV7-7	TRBJ2-7	CASSSGQGRAYEQYF	TGTGCCAGCAGCTCAGGACAGGGTCGAGCCTACGAGCAGTACTTC
.	.	TRBV7-2	TRBJ2-3	CASSLSPTTDTQYF	TGTGCCAGCAGCTTGAGTCCTACCACAGATACGCAGTATTTT
.	.	TRBV6-5	TRBJ2-4	CASRATGLTKNIQYF	TGTGCCAGCAGAGCGACAGGTTTGACCAAAAACATTCAGTACTTC
.	TRBD2	TRBV10-3	TRBJ2-3	CAIRAGGPDTQYF	TGTGCCATCAGAGCGGGAGGGCCCGATACGCAGTATTTT
.	.	TRBV6-1	TRBJ2-7	CASSGGSEQYF	TGTGCCAGCAGTGGAGGTTCCGAGCAGTACTTC
.	.	TRBV6-5	TRBJ2-7	CASRQSYRPYEQYF	TGTGCCAGTAGACAGAGTTATCGGCCCTACGAGCAGTACTTC
.	TRBD2	TRBV27	TRBJ2-5	CASSPRGGLETQYF	TGTGCCAGCAGCCCTCGGGGGGGCCTGGAGACCCAGTACTTC
.	TRBD2	TRBV19	TRBJ2-7	CASSIVSLAGAFEQYF	TGTGCCAGTAGTATAGTGAGTCTAGCGGGAGCTTTCGAGCAGTACTTC
.	.	TRBV11-2	TRBJ2-1	CASSLGTSRESYNEQFF	TGTGCCAGCAGCTTAGGTACTAGCCGGGAGTCATACAATGAGCAGTTCTTC
.	TRBD1	TRBV5-1	TRBJ2-5	CASSTAGTGGYETQYF	TGCGCCAGCAGCACAGCCGGGACAGGGGGTTACGAGACCCAGTACTTC
once	TRBD1	TRBV5-4	TRBJ1-3	CASTGQGARNTIYF	TGTGCCAGCACTGGACAGGGCGCGCGTAACACCATATATTTT
.	.	TRBV5-6	TRBJ2-1	CASSLSGRVYNEQFF	TGTGCCAGCAGCTTGTCGGGAAGGGTGTACAATGAGCAGTTCTTC
.	TRBD2	TRBV5-8	TRBJ2-5	CASNPGGGGETQYF	TGTGCCAGCAACCCGGGCGGGGGTGGAGAGACCCAGTACTTC
.	TRBD1	TRBV10-2	TRBJ1-2	CASGDRANYGYTF	TGCGCCAGCGGGGACAGAGCTAACTATGGCTACACCTTC
.	TRBD1	TRBV14	TRBJ2-1	CASSQTGTAYNEQFF	TGTGCCAGCAGCCAAACCGGGACAGCTTACAATGAGCAGTTCTTC
.	.	TRBV9	TRBJ2-1	CASSPTRANEQFF	TGTGCCAGCAGTCCTACCAGGGCCAATGAGCAGTTCTTC
.	TRBD2	TRBV4-1	TRBJ2-4	CASSHGLAGGVAKNIQYF	TGCGCCAGCAGCCACGGACTAGCGGGAGGGGTAGCCAAAAACATTCAGTACTTC
.	TRBD1	TRBV5-5	TRBJ1-2	CASSGQGNYGYTF	TGTGCCAGCAGCGGACAGGGGAACTATGGCTACACCTTC
few	TRBD1	TRBV2	TRBJ1-2	CASKGQGDGYTF	TGTGCCAGCAAAGGACAGGGGGATGGCTACACCTTC
.	.	TRBV15	TRBJ2-7	CATSRDTGSSGSYEQYF	TGTGCCACCAGCAGAGATACAGGAAGTAGCGGCTCCTACGAGCAGTACTTC
.	.	TRBV28	TRBJ1-5	CASSLMGDSNQPQHF	TGTGCCAGCAGTTTAATGGGAGATAGCAATCAGCCCCAGCATTTT
.	TRBD2	TRBV5-1	TRBJ2-3	CASSGGLAKPTDTQYF	TGCGCCAGCAGCGGGGGACTAGCAAAACCCACAGATACGCAGTATTTT
.	TRBD2	TRBV28	TRBJ2-1	CASARGVLYNEQFF	TGTGCCAGCGCCCGGGGGGTTCTCTACAATGAGCAGTTCTTC